This T cell receptor (beta chain) was sequenced for a study of beta chain features in type 1 diabetes. About the study: Summed over all samples, the examined sorted cells came to roughly 110 million. Study-level results: The analysis here could not establish whether HLA type shapes TCRB rearrangement. Across all four CD4+ subsets, people with type 1 diabetes showed modestly shorter TCRB CDR3s.

The J segment lost 8 bases and the V segment lost 6 bases, leaving 12 bases of the junction unmatched. Germline V gene data show CDR1 as MNHNY and CDR2 as SVGAGI (reference sequence). CDR3 length equals 14 residues. Of the isolated RNA, all was reverse transcribed, and so the sequenced material was expressed TCRB transcripts. This table comes from immunoSEQ multiplex PCR, and its TCRdb copy is limited to in-frame clones, with some not included. This table holds 300,000 to 400,000 clones, under 8.5% found once. This clone was detected ten times or more. The antigen remains unidentified. The source material was central memory CD4+ T cells from blood. The gene calls are TRBV6-6 and TRBJ1-2, with 7 bases fitting TRBD1. The clonotype originates from a woman aged 18 to 35 in good health. The CDR3 sequence is CASSRHVTGEGYTF. The CDR3 DNA reads TGTGCCAGCAGCCGCCACGTCACAGGGGAGGGCTACACCTTC.